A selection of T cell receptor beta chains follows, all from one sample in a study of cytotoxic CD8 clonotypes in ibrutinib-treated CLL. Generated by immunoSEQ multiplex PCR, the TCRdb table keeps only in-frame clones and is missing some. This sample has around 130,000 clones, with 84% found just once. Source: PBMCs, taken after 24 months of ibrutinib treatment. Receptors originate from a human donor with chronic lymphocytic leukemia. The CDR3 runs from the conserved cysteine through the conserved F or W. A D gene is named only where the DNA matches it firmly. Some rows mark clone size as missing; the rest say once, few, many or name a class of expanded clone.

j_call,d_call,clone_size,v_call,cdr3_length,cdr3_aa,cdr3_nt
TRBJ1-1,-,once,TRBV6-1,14,CASINLGGNTEAFF,TGTGCCAGCATTAACCTAGGAGGGAACACTGAAGCTTTCTTT
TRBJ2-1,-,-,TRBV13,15,CASSLRQNSYNEQFF,TGTGCCAGCAGCTTGCGCCAGAACTCCTACAATGAGCAGTTCTTC
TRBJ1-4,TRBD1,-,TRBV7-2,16,CASSELGTGVNEKLFF,TGTGCCAGCAGCGAGTTGGGGACAGGGGTTAATGAAAAACTGTTTTTT
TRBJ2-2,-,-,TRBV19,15,CASSDRRVSTGELFF,TGTGCCAGTAGTGATAGGCGGGTGAGCACCGGGGAGCTGTTTTTT
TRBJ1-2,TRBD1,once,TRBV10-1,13,CASSESTGNGYTF,TGCGCCAGCAGTGAGTCGACAGGGAACGGCTACACCTTC
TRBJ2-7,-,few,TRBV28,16,CASSSGSIISSYEQYF,TGTGCCAGCAGTTCAGGTAGTATAATAAGCTCCTACGAGCAGTACTTC
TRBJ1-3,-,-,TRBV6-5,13,CASSYSKRNTIYF,TGTGCCAGCAGTTACTCAAAGCGAAACACCATATATTTT
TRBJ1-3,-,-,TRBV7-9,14,CASTTRGTGNTIYF,TGTGCCAGCACCACCCGGGGCACTGGAAACACCATATATTTT
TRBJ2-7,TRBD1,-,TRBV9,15,CASSAGDRSSYEQYF,TGTGCCAGCAGCGCAGGGGACAGGAGCTCCTACGAGCAGTACTTC
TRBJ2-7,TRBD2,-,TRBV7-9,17,CASSLRQTSGGSYEQYF,TGTGCCAGCAGCTTACGGCAGACTAGCGGGGGTTCCTACGAGCAGTACTTC
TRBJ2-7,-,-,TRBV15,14,CATSSDRSSYEQYF,TGTGCCACCAGCTCGGACCGGAGCTCCTACGAGCAGTACTTC
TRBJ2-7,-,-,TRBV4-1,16,CASSQLLAESSYEQYF,TGCGCCAGCAGCCAACTCTTAGCGGAAAGCTCCTACGAGCAGTACTTC
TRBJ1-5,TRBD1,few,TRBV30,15,CAWSAGQGYNQPQHF,TGTGCCTGGAGCGCGGGACAGGGGTACAATCAGCCCCAGCATTTT
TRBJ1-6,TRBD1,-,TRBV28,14,CASSQGAVNSPLHF,TGTGCCAGCAGTCAGGGGGCTGTTAATTCACCCCTCCACTTT